The 29 T cell receptor beta chains below come from one sample, sequenced in a study of cytomegalovirus exposure and HLA in healthy donors (dated by TCRdb to about 2017). Receptor amplification or capture employed the immunoSEQ multiplex PCR assay. The multiplex PCR relied on a mix of 60 forward primers for TCR Vbeta segments and 13 reverse primers for TCR Jbeta segments. TCRdb carries this immuneACCESS record with in-frame sequences only. Its versions omit some clonotypes, under half of them owing to an unresolved V gene in the studies checked, with the rest unexplained. The table held for this sample gives some 180,000 clones. The ten top clones hold around 6% of the sample. Specimen: PBMCs. The receptors shown here come from a man aged 30 to 39 in good health and CMV-seronegative.

V and J are TRBV5-1 and TRBJ2-3; D perhaps matches TRBD2 (6 bases). CDR1 and CDR2 (germline): SGHRS, YFSETQ. CDR3 size: 15 residues. Deletions cut 4 bases from V and 1 base from J, with 13 bases between. CDR3 residues: CASSGWDWGTDTQYF. In nucleotides, the CDR3 is TGCGCCAGCAGCGGATGGGACTGGGGCACAGATACGCAGTATTTT.

The genes are TRBV27 and TRBJ1-1; TRBD1 agrees at 9 bases. CDR1 MNHEY and CDR2 SMNVEV come from the germline V gene (reference sequence). The CDR3 runs 14 residues. Germline trimming cut 5 bases from V and 6 bases from J; bases unmatched to any gene: 7. CDR3 DNA: TGTGCCAGCAGTATTACAGGGGGCGGTGCTGAAGCTTTCTTT. Translated, it gives CASSITGGGAEAFF.

This chain uses TRBV28 with TRBJ2-3; 7 nucleotides agree with TRBD2. The CDR3 contains 16 residues. The V and J ends lost 6 bases and 3 bases, in that order; junction bases with no gene match: 12. Per the germline V gene, CDR1 is MDHEN and CDR2 is SYDVKM. As DNA, the CDR3 is TGTGCCAGCAGCCCGACTGGCGGGAGAAGGACAGATACGCAGTATTTT. Translated, it gives CASSPTGGRRTDTQYF.

This sequence joins TRBV7-9 and TRBJ2-1; no clear D gene. The CDR3 extends over 15 amino acids. The V end lost 2 bases, the J end lost 5 bases, and 13 bases lay between the germline ends. CDR1 and CDR2 from the germline V gene are SEHNR and FQNEAQ (reference sequence). The CDR3 DNA sequence: TGTGCCAGCAGCTTAAAGTGGAGTTGGGACAATGAGCAGTTCTTC. Its translation is CASSLKWSWDNEQFF. The full variable domain, rest sourced from reference TRBV7-9 and TRBJ2-1, is DTGVSQNPRHKITKRGQNVTFRCDPISEHNRLYWYRQTLGQGPEFLTYFQNEAQLEKSRLLSDRFSAERPKGSFSTLEIQRTEQGDSAMYLCASSLKWSWDNEQFFGPGTRLTVL.

The rearrangement uses TRBV6-5 and TRBJ1-3; 7 bases fit TRBD1. Germline CDR1 reads MNHEY; CDR2 reads SVGAGI. This CDR3 has 15 amino acids. V lost 10 bases, J lost 2 bases, and 11 bases stayed unmatched. The CDR3 bases are TGTGCCACATCAATGCAGGGGACAGCTGGAAACACCATATATTTT. Residues: CATSMQGTAGNTIYF.

The chain recombines TRBV6-5 with TRBJ1-1, with D maybe TRBD1 (5 bases). CDR1 is MNHEY, CDR2 SVGAGI, per germline. The CDR3 is 13 residues long. The germline V and J ends were trimmed by 9 bases and 4 bases, with 15 bases remaining between them. The CDR3 protein is CASKRGGVTEAFF. In nucleotides, the CDR3 is TGTGCCAGTAAACGGGGAGGGGTCACTGAAGCTTTCTTT.

This chain connects TRBV5-8 to TRBJ2-1; the match to TRBD2 covers 11 bases. Trimming took 2 bases from V and 2 from J; bases not matched to a gene: 12. Germline CDR1 and CDR2: SGHTS and YDEGEE. CDR3 length: 19 residues. CDR3 loop: CASSFVGLAGVLAYNEQFF. CDR3 DNA sequence: TGTGCCAGCAGCTTTGTCGGACTAGCGGGTGTATTAGCCTACAATGAGCAGTTCTTC. Based on the CDR3 plus reference TRBV5-8 and TRBJ2-1, the full variable domain is EAGVTQSPTHLIKTRGQQATLRCSPISGHTSVYWYQQALGLGLQFLLWYDEGEERNRGNFPPRFSGRQFPNYSSELNVNALELEDSALYLCASSFVGLAGVLAYNEQFFGPGTRLTVL.

The chain joins TRBV6-5 to TRBJ2-7; D possibly corresponds to TRBD2 (6 bases). Germline CDR1 reads MNHEY; CDR2 reads SVGAGI. The CDR3 totals 15 residues. Trimming stripped 2 bases from V and 0 bases from J, with 11 bases between. CDR3 nucleotide sequence: TGTGCCAGCAGTTACGGAGGGACTTCCTCCTACGAGCAGTACTTC. Translating it yields CASSYGGTSSYEQYF.

The chain employs TRBV18 and TRBJ1-3; 11 bases agree with TRBD1. The V segment lost 4 bases and the J segment 2 bases; nucleotides outside the gene matches: 4. CDR3 length equals 16 residues. Germline loops: CDR1 KGHSH, CDR2 LQKENI. The CDR3 sequence is CASSLRTGGTGNTIYF. DNA for the CDR3: TGTGCCAGCTCACTGAGGACAGGGGGCACTGGAAACACCATATATTTT.

The chain combines TRBV6-6 with TRBJ2-7, with 8 bases identical to TRBD1. Germline CDR1 is MNHNY and CDR2 is SVGAGI (reference sequence). The V segment lost 8 bases and the J segment 5 bases; nucleotides outside the gene matches: 11. The CDR3 totals 14 residues. The CDR3 sequence: CASEEQGVGNEQYF. The CDR3 DNA reads as TGTGCCAGCGAGGAACAGGGGGTGGGGAACGAGCAGTACTTC.

This sequence joins TRBV7-7 and TRBJ2-1; 8 bases align to TRBD2. The CDR3 runs to 15 residues. The V gene end was trimmed by 1 base and the J gene end by 5 bases; junction bases not matched to a gene: 4. Germline values: CDR1 SSHAT, CDR2 FNYEAQ (reference sequence). CDR3 sequence: CASSLGTSYHNEQFF. CDR3 in DNA: TGTGCCAGCAGCTTAGGGACTAGCTACCACAATGAGCAGTTCTTC.

This chain links TRBV29-1 with TRBJ1-1, with a possible D match to TRBD1 (6 bases). Per the germline V gene, CDR1 is SQVTM and CDR2 is ANQGSEA. V was pared by 4 bases and J by 7 bases, with 16 bases between. The CDR3 is 13 residues long. CDR3 nucleotides: TGCAGCGTTGGCCGGACAGCCTATCGTGAAGCTTTCTTT. Protein product: CSVGRTAYREAFF.

The J gene is TRBJ1-5, the V gene TRBV9; weak D call: TRBD1 (6 bases). This CDR3 comprises 15 residues. With 2 bases removed from V and 3 bases from J, the gap between germline ends came to 12 bases. The germline V gene has CDR1 SGDLS and CDR2 YYNGEE. The CDR3 region is CASSVDGQFNQPQHF. The CDR3, as DNA: TGTGCCAGCAGCGTTGATGGACAGTTCAATCAGCCCCAGCATTTT.

The V gene is TRBV5-1, the J gene TRBJ2-7; D not resolved. Germline V lookup: CDR1 SGHRS, CDR2 YFSETQ. The V and J ends lost 2 bases and 4 bases respectively, with 16 bases between them. This CDR3 spans 15 amino acids. CDR3 in amino acids: CASSLVIAEPYEQYF. DNA for the CDR3: TGCGCCAGCAGCTTAGTCATAGCTGAGCCGTACGAGCAGTACTTC.

V usage is TRBV18 and J usage is TRBJ1-4; D unclear. CDR1 and CDR2 (germline): KGHSH, LQKENI. This CDR3 region has 16 residues. The V and J ends lost 3 bases and 4 bases respectively, with 15 bases between them. CDR3 sequence reads: CASSPRRLYDNEKLFF. In nucleotides, the CDR3 is TGTGCCAGCTCACCTCGCCGACTGTACGATAATGAAAAACTGTTTTTT.

This chain links TRBV7-9 with TRBJ1-6; no definite D call. The CDR3 is made up of 13 amino acids. The V gene's germline CDR1 is SEHNR and CDR2 FQNEAQ (reference sequence). Deletions cut 2 bases from V and 10 bases from J, with 9 bases between. The CDR3 bases are TGTGCCAGCAGCTTATTGCAGCGGTCACCCCTCCACTTT. The encoded protein is CASSLLQRSPLHF.

This rearrangement joins TRBV4-1 to TRBJ1-2, with 10 bases that match TRBD1. There are 16 residues in the CDR3. Germline V gene data show CDR1 as MGHRA and CDR2 as YSYEKL. J was trimmed by 2 bases and V by 4 bases; bases with no gene match: 7. This CDR3 is CASSRGEDRGNYGYTF. The CDR3 bases are TGCGCCAGCAGCCGAGGGGAGGACAGGGGGAACTATGGCTACACCTTC.

The rearrangement joins TRBV7-9 to TRBJ1-1, with no clear D. With 1 base removed from V and 7 bases from J, the gap between germline ends came to 4 bases. Germline V lookup: CDR1 SEHNR, CDR2 FQNEAQ (reference sequence). The CDR3 has 11 amino acids. CDR3 sequence reads: CASSLDFEAFF. The CDR3 bases are TGTGCCAGCAGCTTAGACTTTGAAGCTTTCTTT.

V usage is TRBV6-5 and J usage is TRBJ1-2, with 9 nucleotides matching TRBD1. Germline lookup yields CDR1 MNHEY and CDR2 SVGAGI. This CDR3 has 14 residues. Trimming removed 7 bases from V and 3 bases from J; junction bases left unmatched: 6. Written as DNA, the CDR3 is TGTGCCAGCAAAGGGACAGGGTTTGACTATGGCTACACCTTC. Its protein product is CASKGTGFDYGYTF.

This chain connects TRBV2 to TRBJ2-6; no firm D call. The CDR3 loop spans 15 amino acids. Looked up from germline, CDR1 is SNHLY and CDR2 is FYNNEI. Trimming stripped 9 bases from V and 2 bases from J, with 14 bases between. The CDR3 spells CARSSAVAGANVLTF. The DNA for the CDR3 is TGTGCCAGGTCCTCGGCGGTCGCTGGGGCCAACGTCCTGACTTTC.

The gene calls are TRBV7-2 and TRBJ2-7; perhaps TRBD1 as D (6 bases). The germline V gene has CDR1 SGHTA and CDR2 FQGNSA. This CDR3 spans 15 amino acids. The V end was cut by 3 bases, the J end by 0 bases, with 12 bases between. As DNA, the CDR3 is TGTGCCAGCAGCTTCCACACAGGGATCTCCTACGAGCAGTACTTC. It is translated as CASSFHTGISYEQYF.

This sequence joins TRBV10-3 and TRBJ2-7; 9 bases line up with TRBD1. This CDR3 has 14 residues. Germline assignment: CDR1 ENHRY and CDR2 SYGVKD. V trimming: 6 bases; J trimming: 2 bases; junction bases outside the gene matches: 5. The CDR3 DNA sequence: TGTGCCATCAGCGGTGGACAGGGGCCCTACGAGCAGTACTTC. It translates to CAISGGQGPYEQYF.

This chain links TRBV19 with TRBJ1-2; 7 nucleotides match TRBD1. There are 15 residues in the CDR3. The V segment lost 7 bases and the J segment 2 bases; nucleotides outside the gene matches: 10. The V gene's germline CDR1 is LNHDA and CDR2 SQIVND (reference sequence). This chain's CDR3 is CASTPGTVRNYGYTF. The CDR3 DNA reads TGTGCCAGTACCCCAGGGACAGTTAGGAACTATGGCTACACCTTC.

The CDR3 protein is CASSLALTGPGEQYF. DNA for the CDR3: TGCGCCAGCAGCTTGGCCTTGACAGGGCCGGGCGAGCAGTACTTC. This chain joins TRBV5-1 and TRBJ2-7; TRBD1 matches at 7 bases. There are 15 residues in the CDR3. CDR1 and CDR2 from the germline V gene are SGHRS and YFSETQ. The junction had 9 bases not matched to a gene; V was cut back by 0 bases and J by 6 bases.

The J gene is TRBJ2-1, the V gene TRBV9; TRBD2 matches at 7 bases. Germline trimming cut 0 bases from V and 4 bases from J; bases unmatched to any gene: 13. The CDR3 totals 18 residues. CDR1 is SGDLS, CDR2 YYNGEE, per germline. The CDR3 DNA reads as TGTGCCAGCAGCGTAGCTACGGGAACGGGAGGCTCATACAATGAGCAGTTCTTC. Amino acid sequence: CASSVATGTGGSYNEQFF.

The chain joins TRBV5-4 to TRBJ1-1; unclear D gene. The CDR3 covers 14 residues. The germline V gene has CDR1 SGHNT and CDR2 YYREEE (reference sequence). Trimming removed 0 bases at V and 1 base at J, with 7 bases between. The CDR3, as DNA: TGTGCCAGCAGCTTGGTCACAGAGAACACTGAAGCTTTCTTT. It codes for CASSLVTENTEAFF.

As regards this clone: The junction shows a germline mismatch at one end, possibly a read error. V usage is TRBV4-3 and J usage is TRBJ1-1; D is possibly TRBD1 (5 bases). Germline V CDR1 and CDR2: LGHNA, YSLEER. The CDR3 contains 15 residues. CDR3 protein: CASSQDLPGGTEASF. The CDR3 region has the DNA TGCGCCAGCAGCCAAGATCTCCCCGGAGGGACTGAAGCTTCCTTT.

The chain couples TRBV23-1 to TRBJ1-3; D is possibly TRBD1 (5 bases). TRBV23-1 is treated as an ORF (open reading frame) with a function not yet certain. V lost 4 bases to trimming and J lost 0 bases, with 7 bases between them. CDR3 length: 14 residues. As DNA, the CDR3 is TGCGCCAGCAGTCTGGGGGGCTCTGGAAACACCATATATTTT. Encoded protein: CASSLGGSGNTIYF.

The V gene is TRBV29-1, the J gene TRBJ2-5; D might be TRBD2 (5 bases). The J call could be wrong; TRBJ2-7 is a better fit for the DNA end. CDR3 length: 12 amino acids. Germline loops: CDR1 SQVTM, CDR2 ANQGSEA. DNA for the CDR3: TGCAGCGTCGCTCCGGGTGGGAGCGAGCAGTACTTC. Translation: CSVAPGGSEQYF.